The TCR beta chain described here comes from a study of OX40 agonist ivuxolimab in advanced cancers. In the study overall: Of mixed ages from about 23 to 90 and averaging around 60 years, the group was about 86% male.

Sequencing was performed with immunoSEQ multiplex PCR; in TCRdb, only in-frame clones are kept and a portion is missing. The repertoire includes 82,000 or so clones, 85% to 90% of them detected once, and 2% to 3% sits in the top ten. This clonotype was sampled from an adult with an advanced solid tumor such as melanoma, head and neck, liver or kidney cancer. The input for sequencing was CD4+ or CD8+ T cells sorted from blood, taken in a trial of the OX40 agonist ivuxolimab.

The chain's CDR3 is CASSVNEGGNTIYF. CDR3 nucleotide sequence: TGTGCCAGCAGCGTGAATGAGGGGGGAAACACCATATATTTT. V usage is TRBV9 and J usage is TRBJ1-3; D might be TRBD1 (5 bases). The germline V gene encodes CDR1 SGDLS and CDR2 YYNGEE. The CDR3 spans 14 residues. V dropped 2 bases and J dropped 4 bases, with 10 bases sitting between them.